A single sample is the source of the 14 T cell receptor beta chains below, sequenced in a study of CD8+ T cells in alopecia areata (dated by TCRdb to 2017 to 2018). The library was built by means of the immunoSEQ multiplex PCR assay. To provide template for TCR sequencing, every sample had RNA extracted and reverse transcribed into cDNA. What TCRdb holds here is the immuneACCESS table cut down to in-frame rearrangements. Part of the clones is not present; checked against another copy, under half of the missing clones reflect an unresolved V gene, and the others are unexplained. The sample includes about 23,000 clones, with roughly 52% observed a single time. The ten largest clones represent around 30% of the sample. Sequencing was done on a sample of NKG2D-high CD8+ T cells sorted from blood. Per the publication, the cell subset or site label means: sorted CD8+ NKG2D-high blood T cells. These receptor sequences come from a human donor with alopecia areata.

This rearrangement joins TRBV5-1 to TRBJ2-3, with unresolved D. Germline assignment: CDR1 SGHRS and CDR2 YFSETQ. The CDR3 contains 11 residues. V was shortened by 6 bases and J by 4 bases, with 6 bases between the two germline ends. The CDR3 sequence is CASIVADTQYF. The CDR3 DNA reads TGCGCCAGCATCGTCGCAGATACGCAGTATTTT.

In this sample, this clone turned up a few times. This chain connects TRBV4-1 to TRBJ1-1; no firm D call. The germline gives CDR1 MGHRA, CDR2 YSYEKL. This CDR3 is 12 amino acids long. The ends were cut back, 1 base at V and 4 bases at J, with 4 bases in the middle. The chain's CDR3 is CASSQGSTEAFF. The CDR3 DNA reads as TGCGCCAGCAGCCAAGGAAGCACTGAAGCTTTCTTT.

The CDR3, as DNA: TGTGCCTGCCCTGGGGGGACGGCCTCCTACAATGAGCAGTTCTTC. Its translation: CACPGGTASYNEQFF. The gene calls are TRBV30 and TRBJ2-1; perhaps TRBD2 as D (6 bases). V was cut by 6 bases and J by 0 bases, with 15 bases left in between. Germline-derived CDR1 and CDR2 are GTSNPN and SVGIG (reference sequence). CDR3 length equals 15 residues.

This chain links TRBV10-3 with TRBJ2-1; D is unresolved. V was shortened by 10 bases and J by 0 bases, with 16 bases between the two germline ends. Germline CDR1 is ENHRY and CDR2 is SYGVKD. The CDR3 is 15 amino acids. The CDR3 is CATTLDLSSYNEQFF. As DNA, the CDR3 is TGTGCCACGACCTTAGACCTGAGCTCCTACAATGAGCAGTTCTTC.

This clone was counted between two and nine times. The chain joins TRBV5-1 to TRBJ2-7; TRBD1 agrees at 9 bases. V dropped 4 bases and J dropped 3; count of bases not matched to a gene: 5. Looked up from germline, CDR1 is SGHRS and CDR2 is YFSETQ. The CDR3 has 14 amino acids. Here the CDR3 reads CASSPGTGNYEQYF. In DNA, the CDR3 is TGCGCCAGCAGCCCAGGGACAGGGAACTACGAGCAGTACTTC.

The chain combines TRBV9 with TRBJ2-7; 9 nucleotides line up with TRBD2. Germline V gene lookup returns CDR1 SGDLS and CDR2 YYNGEE. The CDR3 loop spans 16 amino acids. V dropped 4 bases and J dropped 0; count of bases not matched to a gene: 8. In DNA, the CDR3 is TGTGCCAGCAGCAACCGACTAGCGGCTAGCTCCTACGAGCAGTACTTC. As protein: CASSNRLAASSYEQYF. Based on the CDR3 plus reference TRBV9 and TRBJ2-7, the full variable domain is DSGVTQTPKHLITATGQRVTLRCSPRSGDLSVYWYQQSLDQGLQFLIQYYNGEERAKGNILERFSAQQFPDLHSELNLSSLELGDSALYFCASSNRLAASSYEQYFGPGTRLTVT.

V is TRBV7-9 and J is TRBJ2-1; TRBD2 aligns across 14 bases. The V gene's germline CDR1 is SEHNR and CDR2 FQNEAQ (reference sequence). V gave up 5 bases and J gave up 9 bases; unmatched junction bases: 6. This CDR3 contains 15 residues. Here the CDR3 reads CASSGTSGRGSEQFF. CDR3 DNA sequence: TGTGCCAGCAGCGGGACTAGCGGGAGAGGGTCTGAGCAGTTCTTC.

This clone appeared a few times. The chain is built from TRBV29-1 and TRBJ2-7; 7 nucleotides line up with TRBD2. Germline lookup yields CDR1 SQVTM and CDR2 ANQGSEA. V gave up 4 bases and J gave up 2 bases; unmatched junction bases: 8. This CDR3 contains 14 residues. CDR3 amino acids: CSVVDRDYTYEQYF. DNA of the CDR3: TGCAGCGTTGTAGACCGGGACTATACCTACGAGCAGTACTTC.

V usage is TRBV28 and J usage is TRBJ1-1; D is possibly TRBD1 (6 bases). V lost 6 bases to trimming and J lost 4 bases, with 18 bases between them. Looked up from germline, CDR1 is MDHEN and CDR2 is SYDVKM. The CDR3 length is 15 residues. CDR3 in amino acids: CASSALLGTLTEAFF. Written as DNA, the CDR3 is TGTGCCAGCAGCGCTCTCCTCGGGACACTCACTGAAGCTTTCTTT.

In its sample, this clone was seen once. V and J are TRBV19 and TRBJ1-5, with no clear D. CDR3 length: 13 residues. The germline V and J ends were trimmed by 3 bases and 4 bases, with 7 bases remaining between them. Germline-derived CDR1 and CDR2 are LNHDA and SQIVND (reference sequence). CDR3 nucleotides: TGTGCCAGTAGTATCTGGGCTAATCAGCCCCAGCATTTT. It codes for CASSIWANQPQHF.

This CDR3 is CASSGPEHGYTF. The DNA for the CDR3 is TGTGCCAGCAGCGGTCCCGAGCATGGCTACACCTTC. V is TRBV9 and J is TRBJ1-2; D remains unclear. Germline values: CDR1 SGDLS, CDR2 YYNGEE. The CDR3 runs 12 residues. V was cut by 3 bases and J by 6 bases, with 9 bases left in between.

V and J are TRBV28 and TRBJ1-5, with unresolved D. This CDR3 is built from 14 residues. V was trimmed by 1 base and J by 2 bases, leaving 6 bases between them. Germline V lookup: CDR1 MDHEN, CDR2 SYDVKM. CDR3 DNA: TGTGCCAGCAGTTTATTAAGGGGCAATCAGCCCCAGCATTTT. Its translation is CASSLLRGNQPQHF.

This clone was counted only a few times. Relative to the germline gene, one junction end is altered; a read error may explain this. CDR3 nucleotide sequence: TGTGCCAGTAGTCTAGCGGGAGACCTCTACAATGAGCATTTCTTC. Amino acid sequence: CASSLAGDLYNEHFF. This chain links TRBV19 with TRBJ2-1, with TRBD2 matching over 10 bases. Germline V gene lookup returns CDR1 LNHDA and CDR2 SQIVND (reference sequence). This CDR3 comprises 15 residues.

Notes on this clone: Other nucleotide sequences in the sample specify the same CDR3. This chain links TRBV11-2 with TRBJ2-3; D may be TRBD2 (5 bases). The CDR3 is 14 amino acids. The V gene's germline CDR1 is SGHAT and CDR2 FQNNGV. V was trimmed by 0 bases and J by 7 bases, leaving 11 bases between them. The CDR3 DNA reads as TGTGCCAGCAGCTTAGATTTCCGGGGAAATACGCAGTATTTT. Its translation: CASSLDFRGNTQYF.